This entry is about one T cell receptor (beta chain). Its target is unknown. This CDR3 has 14 residues. The germline V gene encodes CDR1 MNHEY and CDR2 SVGAGI. V gave up 1 base and J gave up 5 bases, with 9 bases separating them. This record comes from a study of post-analysis software for immune sequencing data. The study's findings and limits: About five TRBV segments were more frequent in patients than controls; TRBV5-6, TRBV5-1 and TRBV20-1 belonged to this group. Those samples that were prepared in the same batch co-clustered strongly by F measure.

The authors incorporated unique molecular identifiers into the TCR beta cDNA libraries. Yield was 500,000 to 600,000 cDNA molecules from about 0.94 to 9.7 million T cells. From the PCR reads, TCRdb called clonotypes with MiXCR, one entry per CDR3 protein. Of about 820,000 distinct CDR3 sequences listed, 53% are singletons. The sequence was obtained from a girl aged 5-17 years with multiple sclerosis. V is TRBV6-5 and J is TRBJ2-1, with D possibly matching TRBD1 (5 bases). Sample: blood. The chain's CDR3 is CASSYWGDNNEQFF. CDR3 bases: TGTGCCAGCAGTTACTGGGGCGACAACAATGAGCAGTTCTTC.